This TCR beta chain was captured in a study of cytomegalovirus exposure and HLA in healthy donors. On the study more broadly: Ancestry clustering placed more than 80% of around 400 genotyped donors in the Caucasian-associated cluster.

V shed 2 bases, J shed 8 bases, and the junction held 13 bases outside the gene matches. The length of the CDR3 is 18 residues. The germline V gene encodes CDR1 SGHDT and CDR2 YYEEEE. Vbeta (60) and Jbeta (13) primers were used in the PCR. Repertoires were generated with immunoSEQ multiplex PCR, while TCRdb's copy carries only in-frame clones and drops some. The profile shows 150,000 to 200,000 clones, roughly 73% of them singletons. The V gene is TRBV5-6, the J gene TRBJ2-3; 14 nucleotides align to TRBD2. Sequenced material: PBMCs. The clonotype originates from a woman between 25 and 40 years old in good health and CMV-seronegative. DNA of the CDR3: TGTGCCAGCAGCTTTACCACCGGGACTAGCGGGGGTAGGGGTACGCAGTATTTT. This encodes CASSFTTGTSGGRGTQYF. Using reference TRBV5-6 and TRBJ2-3 for the parts outside the CDR3, the full variable domain is DAGVTQSPTHLIKTRGQQVTLRCSPKSGHDTVSWYQQALGQGPQFIFQYYEEEERQRGNFPDRFSGHQFPNYSSELNVNALLLGDSALYLCASSFTTGTSGGRGTQYFGPGTRLTVL.